These 27 T cell receptor beta chains came from one sample sequenced in a study of blood T cell repertoires in COVID-19. Sequenced by immunoSEQ multiplex PCR; TCRdb stores in-frame clones only, minus some. The table has under 130,000 clones, around 87% seen once. The sequenced sample was peripheral blood. All receptors derive from a woman older than 75 with acute or convalescent COVID-19.

The chain employs TRBV7-9 and TRBJ2-1; 11 positions match TRBD2. Germline CDR1 SEHNR, CDR2 FQNEAQ (reference sequence). The CDR3 contains 15 residues. After removal of 6 bases from V and 7 bases from J, the junction contained 8 bases not matched to a gene. This chain's CDR3 is CASSYSGGAMNEQFF. CDR3 in DNA: TGTGCCAGCAGTTATAGCGGGGGGGCTATGAATGAGCAGTTCTTC.

The V and J genes are TRBV7-3 and TRBJ2-3; TRBD1 aligns across 11 bases. The CDR3 spans 15 residues. The junction had 7 bases not matched to a gene; V was cut back by 6 bases and J by 5 bases. The germline V gene has CDR1 SGHTA and CDR2 FQGTGA. Here the CDR3 reads CASSRGQGALDTQYF. CDR3 bases: TGTGCCAGCAGTCGAGGACAGGGGGCATTAGATACGCAGTATTTT.

This chain uses TRBV5-1 with TRBJ2-7; a possible D gene is TRBD1 (6 bases). This CDR3 region has 15 residues. Trimming shortened V by 0 bases and J by 0 bases, and 10 bases separated the two germline ends. Germline CDR1 is SGHRS and CDR2 is YFSETQ. The CDR3 here is CASSLGGTNSYEQYF. CDR3 DNA: TGCGCCAGCAGCTTGGGGGGGACAAACTCCTACGAGCAGTACTTC.

The CDR3 loop reads CASSQDGLRGNEQFF. In nucleotides, the CDR3 is TGCGCCAGCAGCCAAGATGGGCTCCGGGGCAATGAGCAGTTCTTC. The chain joins TRBV4-3 to TRBJ2-1, with D possibly matching TRBD2 (5 bases). This CDR3 has 15 residues. The V gene's germline CDR1 is LGHNA and CDR2 YSLEER. Trimming left V 0 bases short and J 6 bases short, with 12 bases between.

J is TRBJ1-1 and V is TRBV18; D gene ambiguous. Germline V gives CDR1 KGHSH, CDR2 LQKENI. Between the trimmed V and J ends, which lost 1 base and 1 base, there was a span of 10 bases. The CDR3 is 15 residues long. In DNA form, the CDR3 reads TGTGCCAGCTCACCACGGGCAGACCAGAACACTGAAGCTTTCTTT. Protein sequence: CASSPRADQNTEAFF. Filled out from reference TRBV18 and TRBJ1-1, the complete variable domain reads NAGVMQNPRHLVRRRGQEARLRCSPMKGHSHVYWYRQLPEEGLKFMVYLQKENIIDESGMPKERFSAEFPKEGPSILRIQQVVRGDSAAYFCASSPRADQNTEAFFGQGTRLTVV.

The V gene is TRBV2, the J gene TRBJ1-5; the match to TRBD1 covers 7 bases. The trim removed 7 bases at V and 5 bases at J, leaving 8 bases unmatched. The CDR3 sequence is 14 residues long. The V gene's germline CDR1 is SNHLY and CDR2 FYNNEI. CDR3 in amino acids: CASKGAGLYQPQHF. The DNA of the CDR3 is TGTGCCAGCAAGGGGGCAGGGCTATATCAGCCCCAGCATTTT. The complete variable domain, with remaining parts taken from reference TRBV2 and TRBJ1-5, reads EPEVTQTPSHQVTQMGQEVILRCVPISNHLYFYWYRQILGQKVEFLVSFYNNEISEKSEIFDDQFSVERPDGSNFTLKIRSTKLEDSAMYFCASKGAGLYQPQHFGDGTRLSIL.

As concerns this clone: A read error is likely, as this CDR3 ends without the conserved phenylalanine or tryptophan. No DNA is shown, since the ends of the CDR3 on it are uncertain; the CDR3 is the one TCRdb lists. The CDR3 sequence is CASSSGQPQGTL. This chain joins TRBV12-3 or TRBV12-4 and TRBJ2-7; the table assigns TRBD1, which was not confirmed against the DNA. Termini included, the CDR3 measures 12 amino acids.

The chain couples TRBV5-1 to TRBJ2-5, with 12 positions matching TRBD2. Trimming cost V 4 bases and J 4 bases; bases outside gene matches: 8. Per the germline V gene, CDR1 is SGHRS and CDR2 is YFSETQ. This CDR3 comprises 16 residues. In DNA, the CDR3 is TGCGCCAGCAGCCCGGCATCGACTAGCGGGGGAGAGACCCAGTACTTC. Translation: CASSPASTSGGETQYF. Drawing the rest from reference TRBV5-1 and TRBJ2-5, the complete variable domain is KAGVTQTPRYLIKTRGQQVTLSCSPISGHRSVSWYQQTPGQGLQFLFEYFSETQRNKGNFPGRFSGRQFSNSRSEMNVSTLELGDSALYLCASSPASTSGGETQYFGPGTRLLVL.

The chain uses TRBV7-2 and TRBJ1-1, with D perhaps matching TRBD1 (6 bases). Germline-derived CDR1 and CDR2 are SGHTA and FQGNSA. The CDR3 extends over 14 amino acids. Trimming stripped 6 bases from V and 0 bases from J, with 11 bases between. The CDR3 nucleotides read TGTGCCAGCAGGACACAGGGCATGAACACTGAAGCTTTCTTT. Its protein is CASRTQGMNTEAFF.

The chain joins TRBV11-2 to TRBJ2-2; D might be TRBD1 (5 bases). The CDR3 covers 14 residues. The ends were cut back, 5 bases at V and 6 bases at J, with 13 bases in the middle. From germline, CDR1 is SGHAT and CDR2 FQNNGV. The CDR3 sequence is CASSLSWTPGELFF. In DNA form, the CDR3 reads TGTGCCAGCAGCCTCTCCTGGACACCCGGGGAGCTGTTTTTT.

The chain couples TRBV19 to TRBJ2-5; TRBD1 aligns across 7 bases. The germline CDR1 and CDR2 sequences are LNHDA and SQIVND (reference sequence). The CDR3 is 15 amino acids. V lost 1 base, J lost 1 base, and 3 bases stayed unmatched. CDR3 in amino acids: CASSIGRGFQETQYF. CDR3 DNA sequence: TGTGCCAGTAGTATAGGCAGGGGGTTCCAAGAGACCCAGTACTTC. Based on the CDR3 plus reference TRBV19 and TRBJ2-5, the full variable domain is DGGITQSPKYLFRKEGQNVTLSCEQNLNHDAMYWYRQDPGQGLRLIYYSQIVNDFQKGDIAEGYSVSREKKESFPLTVTSAQKNPTAFYLCASSIGRGFQETQYFGPGTRLLVL.

J is TRBJ2-3 and V is TRBV27; the match to TRBD1 covers 9 bases. The V gene end was trimmed by 5 bases and the J gene end by 2 bases; junction bases not matched to a gene: 20. Germline V gives CDR1 MNHEY, CDR2 SMNVEV (reference sequence). This CDR3 region has 20 residues. DNA for the CDR3: TGTGCCAGCAGTCGTTGGGCGTGGGGACAGGGAAAAGAAAACACAGATACGCAGTATTTT. This codes for CASSRWAWGQGKENTDTQYF.

V is TRBV5-1 and J is TRBJ1-1; 9 bases fit TRBD1. The CDR3 is made up of 14 amino acids. Germline CDR1 SGHRS, CDR2 YFSETQ. The V and J ends lost 4 bases and 1 base, in that order; junction bases with no gene match: 2. CDR3 region: CASSPGQGNTEAFF. The CDR3 DNA reads TGCGCCAGCAGCCCGGGACAGGGGAACACTGAAGCTTTCTTT.

The chain recombines TRBV27 with TRBJ1-2, with a possible D match to TRBD1 (6 bases). With 9 bases removed from V and 7 bases from J, the gap between germline ends came to 18 bases. Germline-derived CDR1 and CDR2 are MNHEY and SMNVEV (reference sequence). CDR3 size: 13 residues. This chain's CDR3 is CASGGGQFFGYTF. Written as DNA, the CDR3 is TGTGCCAGTGGGGGGGGGCAATTCTTTGGCTACACCTTC.

This clone showed up just a few times. V is TRBV7-9 and J is TRBJ2-7, with 10 nucleotides matching TRBD1. V shed 4 bases and J 0 bases; nucleotides not matched to a gene: 0. CDR1 is SEHNR, CDR2 FQNEAQ, per germline (reference sequence). The CDR3 length is 14 residues. The CDR3 sequence: CASSWTGGSYEQYF. CDR3 bases: TGTGCCAGCAGCTGGACAGGGGGCTCCTACGAGCAGTACTTC.

The chain recombines TRBV30 with TRBJ1-6, with unresolved D. Trimming took off 2 bases at V and 6 bases at J, with 14 bases between the two ends. Germline V gene data show CDR1 as GTSNPN and CDR2 as SVGIG (reference sequence). The CDR3 contains 15 residues. CDR3 nucleotides: TGTGCCTGGAGTCGTGGCCAGCGATTTAATTCACCCCTCCACTTT. Residues: CAWSRGQRFNSPLHF.

The J gene is TRBJ1-2, the V gene TRBV6-5, with TRBD1 matching 10 bases. Losses at the gene ends were 6 bases for V and 7 bases for J; bases not matched to a gene: 5. Germline lookup yields CDR1 MNHEY and CDR2 SVGAGI. This CDR3 contains 13 residues. The CDR3 here is CASRGTGVAGYTF. The CDR3 nucleotides read TGTGCCAGCAGAGGGACAGGGGTTGCTGGCTACACCTTC.

The rearrangement joins TRBV5-4 to TRBJ1-2; TRBD1 matches 7 bases. The V gene end was trimmed by 4 bases and the J gene end by 0 bases; junction bases not matched to a gene: 6. This CDR3 contains 15 residues. Germline V lookup: CDR1 SGHNT, CDR2 YYREEE (reference sequence). CDR3 sequence (DNA): TGTGCCAGCAGCAGAGGGACAGCCCCTAACTATGGCTACACCTTC. This codes for CASSRGTAPNYGYTF. Full variable domain (remainder filled in from reference TRBV5-4 and TRBJ1-2): ETGVTQSPTHLIKTRGQQVTLRCSSQSGHNTVSWYQQALGQGPQFIFQYYREEENGRGNFPPRFSGLQFPNYSSELNVNALELDDSALYLCASSRGTAPNYGYTFGSGTRLTVV.

The chain joins TRBV4-3 to TRBJ1-4; the D gene is possibly TRBD1 (5 bases). Trimming removed 0 bases at V and 3 bases at J, with 11 bases between. CDR3 size: 16 residues. Germline values: CDR1 LGHNA, CDR2 YSLEER. The CDR3 DNA is TGCGCCAGCAGCCAAGATTTTGGGGGGGCTAATGAAAAACTGTTTTTT. Protein sequence: CASSQDFGGANEKLFF.

The rearrangement joins TRBV11-2 to TRBJ1-2; D gene unclear. The CDR3 is 13 amino acids. In germline, CDR1 is SGHAT, CDR2 FQNNGV. V was pared by 2 bases and J by 13 bases, with 17 bases between. Here the CDR3 DNA reads TGTGCCAGCAGCTTAATCCCAGAGTCGGAGTGCACCTTC. Its translation: CASSLIPESECTF. The variable domain in full, completed from reference TRBV11-2 and TRBJ1-2, reads EAGVAQSPRYKIIEKRQSVAFWCNPISGHATLYWYQQILGQGPKLLIQFQNNGVVDDSQLPKDRFSAERLKGVDSTLKIQPAKLEDSAVYLCASSLIPESECTFGSGTRLTVV.

The CDR3 bases are TGTGCCAGCAGTTCCACTACGGGGTACTTCAGGCAGCCCCAGCATTTT. Its translation is CASSSTTGYFRQPQHF. The chain links TRBV28 to TRBJ1-5; D is undetermined. V lost 4 bases to trimming and J lost 7 bases, with 20 bases between them. CDR1 and CDR2 from the germline V gene are MDHEN and SYDVKM. There are 16 residues in the CDR3.

The chain is built from TRBV5-5 and TRBJ2-7; D may be TRBD1 (6 bases). CDR1 SGHKS and CDR2 YYEKEE come from the germline V gene (reference sequence). The V end was cut by 4 bases, the J end by 2 bases, with 16 bases between. The CDR3 sequence is 15 residues long. CDR3 sequence: CASSTAQGSPYEQYF. The DNA of the CDR3 is TGTGCCAGCAGCACGGCCCAGGGGAGCCCCTACGAGCAGTACTTC.

In DNA form, the CDR3 reads TGCGCCAGCAGCCAAGATGAGGAGGCAGCCGAGACCCAGTACTTC. This encodes CASSQDEEAAETQYF. J is TRBJ2-5 and V is TRBV4-3; D might be TRBD2 (5 bases). Trimming shortened V by 0 bases and J by 5 bases, and 13 bases separated the two germline ends. The germline V gene has CDR1 LGHNA and CDR2 YSLEER. This CDR3 contains 15 residues.

The CDR3 spells CASSLDRLQGADTEAFF. The DNA of the CDR3 is TGCGCCAGCAGCTTGGATCGACTACAGGGGGCAGACACTGAAGCTTTCTTT. The gene calls are TRBV5-1 and TRBJ1-1; 9 nucleotides agree with TRBD1. CDR1 and CDR2 (germline): SGHRS, YFSETQ. V lost 0 bases, J lost 3 bases, and 9 bases stayed unmatched. The CDR3 covers 17 residues.

This chain connects TRBV5-4 to TRBJ2-3; 9 bases line up with TRBD1. The V gene end was trimmed by 3 bases and the J gene end by 5 bases; junction bases not matched to a gene: 10. The germline gives CDR1 SGHNT, CDR2 YYREEE (reference sequence). The CDR3 is 16 amino acids. In nucleotides, the CDR3 is TGTGCCAGCAGCTCCGGAATCCGGGACAGGGAAGATACGCAGTATTTT. This encodes CASSSGIRDREDTQYF.

The chain is built from TRBV10-2 and TRBJ2-2; 7 bases match TRBD2. V trimming: 10 bases; J trimming: 4 bases; junction bases outside the gene matches: 12. The CDR3 extends over 15 amino acids. Germline V gene data show CDR1 as WSHSY and CDR2 as SAAADI. The CDR3 here is CATRTSALSTGELFF. DNA for the CDR3: TGCGCCACGCGCACTAGCGCCCTTAGCACCGGGGAGCTGTTTTTT.

The J gene is TRBJ2-2, the V gene TRBV21-1; the table's D call TRBD1 went unverified against the DNA. TRBV21-1 is a listed pseudogene. The CDR3 totals 16 residues. As DNA, the CDR3 is TGTGCCAGCAGCAACGGACAGGGGAATTACACCGGGGAGCTGTTTTTT. Translating it yields CASSNGQGNYTGELFF.